The rows below give T cell receptor beta chains drawn from one sample of a study of blood T cell repertoires in COVID-19. The assay was immunoSEQ multiplex PCR, and TCRdb's table has in-frame clones only and misses some. The sample contains approximately 250,000 clones, approximately 90% of which appear only once. Sequencing was done on a sample of PBMCs or T cells enriched from blood (not recorded which). The source of these receptors is a man aged 35 to 55 who had been exposed to COVID-19. The CDR3 runs from the conserved cysteine through the conserved F or W. The D gene is left open where the match is weak. Clone size is given for some rows only: seen once, a few or many times, or a class if the clone is expanded.

TRBV6-1	TRBJ2-7	.	TRBD2	CASSEAVPWSLASYEQYF	TGTGCCAGCAGTGAAGCGGTCCCCTGGTCACTAGCGTCCTACGAGCAGTACTTC
TRBV18	TRBJ1-5	.	TRBD1	CASSPRQGYNQPQHF	TGTGCCAGCTCACCGCGACAGGGTTACAATCAGCCCCAGCATTTT
TRBV7-7	TRBJ2-2	.	TRBD2	CASSSVAGVNTGELFF	TGTGCTAGCAGCTCCGTAGCGGGGGTTAACACCGGGGAGCTGTTTTTT
TRBV3-1/TRBV3-2	TRBJ2-7	.	.	CASSLGGPAYEQYF	TGTGCCAGCAGCCTAGGGGGACCAGCCTACGAGCAGTACTTC
TRBV27	TRBJ1-2	.	.	CASSAQVGGDGSGYTF	TGTGCCAGCAGTGCCCAGGTTGGGGGGGACGGTTCTGGCTACACCTTC
TRBV28	TRBJ2-1	once	TRBD2	CASRSGRHNEQFF	TGTGCCAGCAGGTCCGGGAGGCACAATGAGCAGTTCTTC
TRBV10-3	TRBJ1-2	.	TRBD1	CAISPTGVYYGYTF	TGTGCCATCAGTCCTACAGGGGTTTACTATGGCTACACCTTC
TRBV7-9	TRBJ2-3	.	TRBD2	CASSPPLAGGLTDTQYF	TGTGCCAGCAGCCCCCCACTAGCGGGAGGCCTCACAGATACGCAGTATTTT
TRBV6-5	TRBJ2-1	once	.	CASTNRDSYNEQFF	TGTGCCAGCACCAACAGGGACTCCTACAATGAGCAGTTCTTC
TRBV27	TRBJ2-7	.	TRBD2	CASSVTSGTYEQYF	TGTGCCAGCAGTGTAACTAGCGGCACCTACGAGCAGTACTTC
TRBV3-1/TRBV3-2	TRBJ2-3	.	.	CASSQDAEDTQYF	TGTGCCAGCAGCCAAGATGCAGAAGATACGCAGTATTTT
TRBV5-1	TRBJ1-6	.	TRBD1	CASSLGSGGRSPLHF	TGCGCCAGCAGCTTGGGTTCAGGGGGCCGTTCACCCCTCCACTTT
TRBV10-3	TRBJ1-1	.	TRBD1	CAISGTGVNTEAFF	TGTGCCATCAGTGGGACAGGAGTGAACACTGAAGCTTTCTTT
TRBV28	TRBJ2-6	.	.	CATITGSGANVLTF	TGTGCCACCATTACAGGGTCTGGGGCCAACGTCCTGACTTTC
TRBV2	TRBJ2-7	.	.	CASSEALRSYEQYF	TGTGCCAGCAGTGAGGCCCTCCGCTCCTACGAGCAGTACTTC
TRBV19	TRBJ2-1	.	.	CASSIVRVGEQFF	TGTGCCAGTAGTATAGTGAGGGTCGGGGAGCAGTTCTTC
TRBV5-1	TRBJ2-2	.	TRBD2	CASSLGLAGGRYIGELFF	TGCGCCAGCAGCTTGGGATTAGCGGGAGGACGATACATCGGGGAGCTGTTTTTT
TRBV5-1	TRBJ2-4	.	.	CASSPDGKNIQYF	TGCGCCAGCAGCCCCGACGGGAAAAACATTCAGTACTTC
TRBV30	TRBJ1-4	.	.	CAWSDYRVPNEKLFF	TGTGCCTGGAGCGATTACAGGGTACCGAATGAAAAACTGTTTTTT
TRBV6-6	TRBJ2-2	.	.	CASREITGELFF	TGTGCCAGCAGAGAGATAACCGGGGAGCTGTTTTTT
TRBV6-2/TRBV6-3	TRBJ1-5	.	.	CASSSLGVGQPQHF	TGTGCCAGCAGCTCCCTAGGGGTCGGTCAGCCCCAGCATTTT
TRBV21-1	TRBJ2-1	.	.	CASSNLKLVEQFF	TGTGCCAGCAGCAATCTGAAGCTCGTTGAGCAGTTCTTC
TRBV6-1	TRBJ2-7	.	TRBD2	CASSERAGGPIPSYEQYF	TGTGCCAGCAGTGAACGAGCGGGAGGGCCCATTCCCTCCTACGAGCAGTACTTC
TRBV28	TRBJ2-7	.	.	CASSLTGGLASYEQYF	TGTGCCAGCAGTTTAACGGGTGGACTGGCCTCCTACGAGCAGTACTTC
TRBV5-4	TRBJ1-1	.	TRBD1	CASSGGQDGTEAFF	TGTGCCAGCAGCGGGGGACAGGATGGCACTGAAGCTTTCTTT
TRBV27	TRBJ1-5	once	TRBD1	CASRKTGVRDQPQHF	TGTGCCAGCAGAAAGACAGGGGTTCGGGATCAGCCCCAGCATTTT